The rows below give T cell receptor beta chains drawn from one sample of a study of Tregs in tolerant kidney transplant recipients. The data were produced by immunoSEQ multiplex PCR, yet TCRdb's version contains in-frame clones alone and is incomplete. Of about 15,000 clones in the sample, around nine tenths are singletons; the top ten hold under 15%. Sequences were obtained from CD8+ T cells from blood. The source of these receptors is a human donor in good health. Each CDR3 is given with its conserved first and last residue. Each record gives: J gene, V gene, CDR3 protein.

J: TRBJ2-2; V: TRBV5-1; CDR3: CASSVVRTGSQTGELFF
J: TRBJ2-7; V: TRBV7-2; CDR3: CASSLAETRPYEQYF
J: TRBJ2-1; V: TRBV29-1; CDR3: CSALPLAGGPEQFF
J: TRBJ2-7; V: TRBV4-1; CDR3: CASSPGTGDYEQYF
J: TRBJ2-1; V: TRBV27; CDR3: CASSLGTGLRSYNEQFF
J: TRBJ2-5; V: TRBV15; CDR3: CATSRDGDRGEGETQYF
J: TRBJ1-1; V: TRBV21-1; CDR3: CASGLYRAPWVNTEAFF
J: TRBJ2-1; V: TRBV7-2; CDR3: CASRNPILGLNDNEQFF
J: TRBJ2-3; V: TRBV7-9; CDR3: CASSSGSRTDTQYF
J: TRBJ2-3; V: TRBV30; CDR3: CAWSWTSGRDTQYF
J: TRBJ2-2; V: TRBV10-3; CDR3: CAISERAGGTGELFF
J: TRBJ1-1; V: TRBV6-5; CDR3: CASSYRVTNTEAFF
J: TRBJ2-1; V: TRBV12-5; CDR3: CASGWDRHNEQFF
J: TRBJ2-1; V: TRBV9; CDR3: CASSVRDRGNNEQFF
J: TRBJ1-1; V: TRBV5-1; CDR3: CASSLTGVEAFF
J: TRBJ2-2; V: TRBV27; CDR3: CASSLEREGPGELFF
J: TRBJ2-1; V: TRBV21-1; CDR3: CASSIPWSSGGEAYNEQFF
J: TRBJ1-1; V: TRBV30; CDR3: CAWTADSQLWTEAFF
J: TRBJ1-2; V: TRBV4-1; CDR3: CASSQEDRTKYGYTF
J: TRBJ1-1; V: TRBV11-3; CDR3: CASSPSFVRRRAEAFF
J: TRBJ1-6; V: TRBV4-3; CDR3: CASSQGLTGANSPLHF
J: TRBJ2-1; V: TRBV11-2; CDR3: CASGTSGEQFF
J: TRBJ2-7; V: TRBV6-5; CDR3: CASSYSGTGGEQYF
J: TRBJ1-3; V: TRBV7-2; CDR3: CASSLTVRRGIIGNTIYF
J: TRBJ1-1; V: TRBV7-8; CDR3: CASSGRAGDTEAFF
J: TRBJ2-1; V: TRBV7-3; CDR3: CASSILSGNNEQFF
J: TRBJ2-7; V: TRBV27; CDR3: CASSLGTSGLYEQYF